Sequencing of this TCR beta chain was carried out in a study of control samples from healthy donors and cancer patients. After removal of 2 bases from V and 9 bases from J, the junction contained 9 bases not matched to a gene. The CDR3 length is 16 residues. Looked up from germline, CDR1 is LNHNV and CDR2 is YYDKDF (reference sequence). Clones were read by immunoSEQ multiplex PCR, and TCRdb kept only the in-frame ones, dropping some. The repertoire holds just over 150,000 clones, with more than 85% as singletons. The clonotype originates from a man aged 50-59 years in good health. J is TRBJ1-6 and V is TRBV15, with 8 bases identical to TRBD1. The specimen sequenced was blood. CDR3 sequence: CATSRSSGTGGSPLHF. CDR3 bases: TGTGCCACCAGCAGAAGCTCAGGGACAGGCGGTTCACCCCTCCACTTT.